These 25 T cell receptor beta chains originate from one sample sequenced in a study of shared clonotypes between healthy human individuals. Clones were read by immunoSEQ multiplex PCR, and TCRdb kept only the in-frame ones, dropping some. The table lists over a million clones, 96% of them singletons. The sequenced material came from naive CD4+ T cells sorted from blood. This sample's subset: CD45RA+ positively selected. The receptor set was obtained from a man aged 25 to 45 in good health.

The rearrangement joins TRBV7-6 to TRBJ1-1, with D possibly matching TRBD1 (5 bases). V dropped 1 base and J dropped 7 bases, with 10 bases sitting between them. Germline V gene lookup returns CDR1 SGHVS and CDR2 FNYEAQ. The CDR3 is 13 amino acids. The CDR3 sequence: CASSLGGSFEAFF. Written as DNA, the CDR3 is TGTGCCAGCAGCTTAGGGGGGTCCTTTGAAGCTTTCTTT.

The V and J genes are TRBV7-3 and TRBJ2-7, with TRBD2 matching 13 bases. The CDR3 consists of 16 residues. With V trimmed by 5 bases and J by 5 bases, 9 bases remained unmatched. Germline loops: CDR1 SGHTA, CDR2 FQGTGA. In nucleotides, the CDR3 is TGTGCCAGCAGCCCCTCGCAGACTAGCGGGAGGCACGAGCAGTACTTC. It translates to CASSPSQTSGRHEQYF.

The sample holds one count of this clone. The rearrangement joins TRBV5-4 to TRBJ2-2; 12 nucleotides match TRBD2. V was clipped by 5 bases and J by 4 bases; unmatched bases: 15. The V gene's germline CDR1 is SGHNT and CDR2 YYREEE (reference sequence). There are 19 residues in the CDR3. The CDR3, as DNA: TGTGCCAGCAGTCCCAAACTAGCGGGAGGAGGAGCGAGCACCGGGGAGCTGTTTTTT. Protein sequence: CASSPKLAGGGASTGELFF.

This sequence joins TRBV9 and TRBJ2-2; the match to TRBD2 covers 10 bases. The CDR3 length is 17 residues. Trimming took 0 bases from V and 5 from J; bases not matched to a gene: 7. The germline CDR1 and CDR2 sequences are SGDLS and YYNGEE. CDR3 DNA sequence: TGTGCCAGCAGCGTAGGGTCTAGCGGGAGAAATACCGGGGAGCTGTTTTTT. It yields the protein CASSVGSSGRNTGELFF.

The chain links TRBV7-8 to TRBJ2-1; TRBD1 is a possible D gene (6 bases). Trimming took off 3 bases at V and 4 bases at J, with 16 bases between the two ends. Looked up from germline, CDR1 is SGHVS and CDR2 is FQNEAQ. This CDR3 comprises 16 residues. In nucleotides, the CDR3 is TGTGCCAGCAGCTTTAGAGGGGGTGGGTGGTACAATGAGCAGTTCTTC. Its protein product is CASSFRGGGWYNEQFF.

The chain has TRBV29-1 and TRBJ1-4; no firm D call. V shed 6 bases and J shed 4 bases, with 12 bases lying between them. CDR1 is SQVTM, CDR2 ANQGSEA, per germline. This CDR3 region has 13 residues. The CDR3 here is CSVKGPLNEKLFF. CDR3 DNA sequence: TGCAGCGTCAAAGGGCCCCTTAATGAAAAACTGTTTTTT. The complete variable domain, with remaining parts taken from reference TRBV29-1 and TRBJ1-4, reads SAVISQKPSRDICQRGTSLTIQCQVDSQVTMMFWYRQQPGQSLTLIATANQGSEATYESGFVIDKFPISRPNLTFSTLTVSNMSPEDSSIYLCSVKGPLNEKLFFGSGTQLSVL.

Of note for this clone: Other DNA sequences from this sample encode an identical CDR3 as well. This CDR3 reads CASSLGSYGYTF. CDR3 DNA sequence: TGTGCCAGCAGTTTGGGGAGCTATGGCTACACCTTC. The chain links TRBV28 to TRBJ1-2, with no clear D. Germline loops: CDR1 MDHEN, CDR2 SYDVKM. Trimming removed 3 bases from V and 4 bases from J, with 6 bases in between. The CDR3 is made up of 12 amino acids.

This clone was detected only once. CDR3 region: CASSEAPPVSYEQYF. CDR3 sequence (DNA): TGTGCCAGCAGTGAGGCCCCCCCGGTCTCCTACGAGCAGTACTTC. This chain joins TRBV28 and TRBJ2-7; D ambiguous. CDR1 and CDR2 from the germline V gene are MDHEN and SYDVKM. V lost 5 bases and J 0 bases, leaving 14 bases between the germline ends. CDR3 size: 15 residues.

The V gene is TRBV9, the J gene TRBJ2-1; 8 nucleotides match TRBD2. This CDR3 contains 15 residues. The ends lost 4 bases at V and 2 bases at J; junction bases unmatched: 5. Germline loops: CDR1 SGDLS, CDR2 YYNGEE. The CDR3 nucleotides are TGTGCCAGCAGCCGTGCGGGAGGCCCCTACAATGAGCAGTTCTTC. It yields the protein CASSRAGGPYNEQFF.

The V call is TRBV30, the J call TRBJ2-2, with 7 bases that match TRBD1. This CDR3 has 13 residues. Germline V gene sequence: CDR1 GTSNPN, CDR2 SVGIG (reference sequence). V was clipped by 0 bases and J by 9 bases; unmatched bases: 4. The CDR3 nucleotides read TGTGCCTGGAGTGTAGGACAGGTCTGGGAGCTGTTTTTT. Amino acids: CAWSVGQVWELFF.

The J gene is TRBJ2-5, the V gene TRBV18; D uncertain. The CDR3 is 17 residues long. Germline assignment: CDR1 KGHSH and CDR2 LQKENI. V dropped 1 base and J dropped 4 bases, with 19 bases sitting between them. The DNA of the CDR3 is TGTGCCAGCTCACCACTTCCGGATTCTTGGGTTATAGAGACCCAGTACTTC. Its protein is CASSPLPDSWVIETQYF.

The chain employs TRBV7-9 and TRBJ2-7, with 7 positions matching TRBD1. This CDR3 spans 14 amino acids. CDR1 and CDR2 (germline): SEHNR, FQNEAQ (reference sequence). With V trimmed by 3 bases and J by 4 bases, 6 bases remained unmatched. CDR3 sequence (DNA): TGTGCCAGCAGCTTCGGGACAGCTGCGTACGAGCAGTACTTC. It encodes CASSFGTAAYEQYF.

The chain recombines TRBV28 with TRBJ2-7; TRBD2 aligns across 8 bases. This CDR3 comprises 15 residues. V dropped 8 bases and J dropped 2; count of bases not matched to a gene: 11. The germline V gene encodes CDR1 MDHEN and CDR2 SYDVKM. CDR3 region: CASFRNGRVAYEQYF. In DNA, the CDR3 is TGTGCCAGCTTTAGGAACGGGAGGGTCGCCTACGAGCAGTACTTC. The full variable domain, in which reference TRBV28 and TRBJ2-7 provide the parts outside the CDR3, is DVKVTQSSRYLVKRTGEKVFLECVQDMDHENMFWYRQDPGLGLRLIYFSYDVKMKEKGDIPEGYSVSREKKERFSLILESASTNQTSMYLCASFRNGRVAYEQYFGPGTRLTVT.

This clone has a single count. The CDR3 reads CASSQAQGSTDTQYF. Written as DNA, the CDR3 is TGTGCCAGCAGTCAGGCACAGGGGAGCACAGATACGCAGTATTTT. This rearrangement joins TRBV5-4 to TRBJ2-3, with 7 bases identical to TRBD1. In germline, CDR1 is SGHNT, CDR2 YYREEE (reference sequence). The CDR3 is 15 residues long. V shed 5 bases, J shed 0 bases, and the junction held 6 bases outside the gene matches.

The rearrangement links TRBV9 to TRBJ2-5, with unresolved D. Germline CDR1 and CDR2: SGDLS and YYNGEE. Trimming removed 0 bases from V and 1 base from J, with 13 bases in between. The CDR3 spans 16 residues. CDR3 sequence (DNA): TGTGCCAGCAGCGTAGGGGCGGTCCCAGCCCAAGAGACCCAGTACTTC. It yields the protein CASSVGAVPAQETQYF.

V usage is TRBV9 and J usage is TRBJ1-5, with D unclear. Germline V gene data show CDR1 as SGDLS and CDR2 as YYNGEE. The CDR3 contains 14 residues. With 0 bases removed from V and 5 bases from J, the gap between germline ends came to 9 bases. The CDR3 DNA sequence: TGTGCCAGCAGCGTAGGGCAGGCCCATCAGCCCCAGCATTTT. Translated, it gives CASSVGQAHQPQHF.

This clone was recorded only once. The rearrangement joins TRBV29-1 to TRBJ2-5; D not certain. The CDR3 loop spans 12 amino acids. V lost 4 bases, J lost 3 bases, and 9 bases lay in between. Germline CDR1 is SQVTM and CDR2 is ANQGSEA. CDR3 sequence: CSVVPPEETQYF. In DNA, the CDR3 is TGCAGCGTTGTTCCCCCGGAAGAGACCCAGTACTTC.

The CDR3 DNA reads TGTGCCAGCAGCCCCAGGGTTGGCTACACCTTC. Translated: CASSPRVGYTF. The gene calls are TRBV7-9 and TRBJ1-2, with D possibly being TRBD1 (5 bases). The CDR3 totals 11 residues. The V gene's germline CDR1 is SEHNR and CDR2 FQNEAQ (reference sequence). The V end lost 5 bases, the J end lost 7 bases, and 8 bases lay between the germline ends. The full variable domain, in which reference TRBV7-9 and TRBJ1-2 provide the parts outside the CDR3, is DTGVSQNPRHKITKRGQNVTFRCDPISEHNRLYWYRQTLGQGPEFLTYFQNEAQLEKSRLLSDRFSAERPKGSFSTLEIQRTEQGDSAMYLCASSPRVGYTFGSGTRLTVV.

CDR3 bases: TGTGCCACCAGCAGAGGCCCGAGATTGACCTACGAGCAGTACTTC. Protein: CATSRGPRLTYEQYF. The chain links TRBV15 to TRBJ2-7; D gene ambiguous. The CDR3 has 15 residues. Germline V lookup: CDR1 LNHNV, CDR2 YYDKDF (reference sequence). Trimming stripped 1 base from V and 2 bases from J, with 12 bases between.

CDR3 nucleotides: TGTGCCAGTAGTGGGGTATCCGAGCAGTACTTC. Translation gives CASSGVSEQYF. The chain links TRBV19 to TRBJ2-7; D ambiguous. This CDR3 has 11 residues. Between the trimmed V and J ends, which lost 5 bases and 6 bases, there was a span of 8 bases. The germline gives CDR1 LNHDA, CDR2 SQIVND (reference sequence).

The chain has TRBV18 and TRBJ2-7; 10 positions agree with TRBD2. The V gene's germline CDR1 is KGHSH and CDR2 LQKENI. This CDR3 is built from 14 residues. Unmatched junction bases numbered 5, after V lost 3 bases and J lost 6 bases. The CDR3 reads CASSPSIAGGEQYF. The CDR3 nucleotides read TGTGCCAGCTCACCTTCCATAGCGGGAGGCGAGCAGTACTTC.

The genes are TRBV30 and TRBJ1-3; D possibly corresponds to TRBD1 (5 bases). V was trimmed by 2 bases and J by 0 bases, leaving 8 bases between them. The CDR3 spans 14 residues. The germline gives CDR1 GTSNPN, CDR2 SVGIG (reference sequence). CDR3 bases: TGTGCCTGGAGTAAAGGGACCTCTGGAAACACCATATATTTT. It specifies CAWSKGTSGNTIYF.

Note on this clone: A read error may account for a junction end that differs from germline. The genes are TRBV30 and TRBJ1-3; the D gene is possibly TRBD1 (5 bases). CDR1 and CDR2 from the germline V gene are GTSNPN and SVGIG (reference sequence). CDR3 size: 14 residues. The DNA for the CDR3 is TGTGCCTGGAGGATTGACAGAACTGGAAACCCCATATATTTT. This codes for CAWRIDRTGNPIYF. Complete variable domain (other parts from reference TRBV30 and TRBJ1-3): SQTIHQWPATLVQPVGSPLSLECTVEGTSNPNLYWYRQAAGRGLQLLFYSVGIGQISSEVPQNLSASRPQDRQFILSSKKLLLSDSGFYLCAWRIDRTGNPIYFGEGSWLTVV.

The rearrangement joins TRBV7-2 to TRBJ2-1; D is ambiguous. Germline CDR1 reads SGHTA; CDR2 reads FQGNSA. The ends were cut back, 4 bases at V and 2 bases at J, with 18 bases in the middle. The CDR3 spans 17 residues. CDR3 coding DNA: TGTGCCAGCAGCTCCGGAGAACTTCCACGGACCTACAATGAGCAGTTCTTC. Translating it yields CASSSGELPRTYNEQFF.

The chain links TRBV18 to TRBJ2-7, with 7 nucleotides matching TRBD2. The junction had 8 bases not matched to a gene; V was cut back by 6 bases and J by 3 bases. This CDR3 has 14 residues. Germline V gene sequence: CDR1 KGHSH, CDR2 LQKENI. The CDR3 DNA is TGTGCCAGCTCCCCGGGGGGTTCCTTCTACGAGCAGTACTTC. Encoded protein: CASSPGGSFYEQYF.